This T cell receptor (beta chain) was observed in a study of T cell responses to AZD1222 COVID-19 vaccine. General study results and limits: Repertoire samples came only from after the peak T cell response. Donor demographics were predominantly white British with a female majority; clonal diversity may be underestimated. At baseline, just five to seven AZD1222 recipients tested seropositive. Compared with day 0, the breadth and depth of the Spike-specific TCR repertoire rose significantly after two doses of AZD1222.

V gave up 6 bases and J gave up 8 bases; unmatched junction bases: 8. The CDR3 totals 13 residues. Germline V lookup: CDR1 LNHDA, CDR2 SQIVND (reference sequence). A note on this clone: The target antigen is unknown.

Profiled with immunoSEQ multiplex PCR; TCRdb holds only in-frame clones, not every one. The data contain tens of thousands of clones, approximately 84% of them singletons. Material: peripheral blood, obtained on day 0 of AZD1222 vaccination. The sequence derives from an adult in good health. This sequence joins TRBV19 and TRBJ1-1, with 8 nucleotides matching TRBD1. In DNA form, the CDR3 reads TGTGCCAGTAGAGACGACAGGGGCTTAGAAGCTTTCTTT. This codes for CASRDDRGLEAFF. Based on the CDR3 plus reference TRBV19 and TRBJ1-1, the full variable domain is DGGITQSPKYLFRKEGQNVTLSCEQNLNHDAMYWYRQDPGQGLRLIYYSQIVNDFQKGDIAEGYSVSREKKESFPLTVTSAQKNPTAFYLCASRDDRGLEAFFGQGTRLTVV.